This T cell receptor beta chain emerged from a study of OX40 agonist ivuxolimab in advanced cancers. About the research overall: The patients received agonistic anti-OX40 (CD134) antibody ivuxolimab. A diagnosis of hepatocellular carcinoma, melanoma, renal cell or head and neck cancer was present in dose-escalation patients.

Study-wide results and limits: Clonal expansion from baseline to week 6 occurred in both CD4+ and CD8+ T cells. Certain nonresponding patients likewise had low normalized T-cell clonal expansion.

CDR3 length equals 18 residues. Trimming took off 0 bases at V and 3 bases at J, with 18 bases between the two ends. CDR1 and CDR2 from the germline V gene are MNHNS and SASEGT. Here immunoSEQ multiplex PCR was the method, and the copy in TCRdb shows in-frame clones only, minus some. The sample contains about 52,000 clones, roughly 92% of which appear only once. As regards this clone: Its antigen is not known.

This receptor was obtained from an adult with an advanced solid tumor such as melanoma, head and neck, liver or kidney cancer. The input for sequencing was CD4+ or CD8+ T cells sorted from blood, taken in a trial of the OX40 agonist ivuxolimab. The rearrangement uses TRBV6-1 and TRBJ2-1; D is perhaps TRBD2 (6 bases). The CDR3 loop reads CASSEATPLAVVYNEQFF. CDR3 DNA: TGTGCCAGCAGTGAAGCAACACCACTAGCAGTCGTCTACAATGAGCAGTTCTTC.